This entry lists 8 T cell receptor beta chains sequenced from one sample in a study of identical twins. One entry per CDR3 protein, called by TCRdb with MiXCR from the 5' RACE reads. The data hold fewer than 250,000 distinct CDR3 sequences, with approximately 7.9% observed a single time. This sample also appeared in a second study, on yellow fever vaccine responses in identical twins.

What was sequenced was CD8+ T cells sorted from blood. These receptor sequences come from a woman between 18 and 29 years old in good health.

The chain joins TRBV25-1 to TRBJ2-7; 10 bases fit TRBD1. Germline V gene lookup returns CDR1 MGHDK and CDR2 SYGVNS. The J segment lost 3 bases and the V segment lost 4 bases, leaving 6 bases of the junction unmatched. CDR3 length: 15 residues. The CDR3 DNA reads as TGTGCCAGCAGTGCCCCCGGGACAGGGGTCTACGAGCAGTACGTC. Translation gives CASSAPGTGVYEQYV.

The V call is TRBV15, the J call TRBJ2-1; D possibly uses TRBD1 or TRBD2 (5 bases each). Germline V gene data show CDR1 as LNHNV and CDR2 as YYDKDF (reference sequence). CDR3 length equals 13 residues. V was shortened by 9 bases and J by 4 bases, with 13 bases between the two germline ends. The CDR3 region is CATGDGAYNEQFF. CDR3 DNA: TGTGCCACGGGGGACGGGGCTTACAATGAGCAGTTCTTC.

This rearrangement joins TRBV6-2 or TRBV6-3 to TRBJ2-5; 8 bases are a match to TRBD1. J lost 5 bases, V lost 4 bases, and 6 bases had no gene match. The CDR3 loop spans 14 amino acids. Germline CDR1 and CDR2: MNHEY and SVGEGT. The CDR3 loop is CASSFGQGRETQYF. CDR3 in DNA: TGTGCCAGCAGTTTCGGACAGGGTCGGGAGACCCAGTACTTC.

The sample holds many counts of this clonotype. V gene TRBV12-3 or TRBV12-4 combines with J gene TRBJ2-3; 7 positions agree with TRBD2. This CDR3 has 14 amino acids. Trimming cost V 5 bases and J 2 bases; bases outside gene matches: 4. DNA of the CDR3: TGTGCCAGCAGTACGAGCGGGGTCACAGATACGCAGTATTTT. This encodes CASSTSGVTDTQYF.

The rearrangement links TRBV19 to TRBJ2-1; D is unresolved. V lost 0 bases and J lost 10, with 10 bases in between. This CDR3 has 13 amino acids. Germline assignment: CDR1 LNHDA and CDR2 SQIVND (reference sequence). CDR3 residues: CASSIDVGWEQFF. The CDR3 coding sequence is TGTGCCAGTAGTATAGATGTGGGTTGGGAGCAGTTCTTC.

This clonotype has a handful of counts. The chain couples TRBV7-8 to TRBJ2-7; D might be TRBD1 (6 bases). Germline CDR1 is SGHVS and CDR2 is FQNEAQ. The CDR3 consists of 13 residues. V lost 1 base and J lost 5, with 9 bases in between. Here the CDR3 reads CASSLGRGNEQYV. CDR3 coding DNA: TGTGCCAGCAGCTTAGGAAGGGGGAACGAGCAGTACGTC.

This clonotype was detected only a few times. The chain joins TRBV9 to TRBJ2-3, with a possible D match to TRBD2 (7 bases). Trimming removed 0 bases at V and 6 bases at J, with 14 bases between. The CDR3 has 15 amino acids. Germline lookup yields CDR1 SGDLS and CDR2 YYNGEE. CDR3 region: CASSVEGGTRDTQYF. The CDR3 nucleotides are TGTGCCAGCAGCGTAGAGGGGGGGACGCGTGATACGCAGTATTTT.

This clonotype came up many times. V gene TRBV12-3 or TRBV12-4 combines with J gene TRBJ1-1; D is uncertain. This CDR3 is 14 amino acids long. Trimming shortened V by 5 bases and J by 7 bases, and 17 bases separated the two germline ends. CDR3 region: CASSASAPSGEAFF. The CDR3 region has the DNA TGTGCCAGCAGTGCCTCAGCCCCTTCGGGTGAAGCTTTCTTT.